The 27 T cell receptor beta chains presented below share a single source sample, sequenced in a study of patients and donors after allogeneic stem cell transplantation. TCRdb re-called the RT-PCR reads with MiXCR, one entry per CDR3 protein. The sample carries about 150,000 distinct CDR3 sequences, roughly 35% recorded once. The sample consisted of blood, either unsorted or a sorted T cell fraction (not recorded which). These receptors were collected from a human donor who was either an allogeneic HSCT recipient or a stem cell or donor lymphocyte infusion donor (not recorded which). It is not recorded whose cells these are; they may come from a transplant donor.

The gene calls are TRBV5-1 and TRBJ2-3; 11 positions agree with TRBD2. The CDR3 runs 19 residues. With V trimmed by 4 bases and J by 1 base, 14 bases remained unmatched. Germline V gene data show CDR1 as SGHRS and CDR2 as YFSETQ. CDR3 in amino acids: CASSHTQIRGLAGTDTQYF. CDR3 nucleotides: TGCGCCAGCAGCCACACCCAGATACGGGGACTAGCGGGCACAGATACGCAGTATTTT.

Only a few counts were recorded for this clonotype. The chain has TRBV10-3 and TRBJ1-6; 7 bases line up with TRBD1. The CDR3 runs 14 residues. Per the germline V gene, CDR1 is ENHRY and CDR2 is SYGVKD. Unmatched junction bases numbered 1, after V lost 1 base and J lost 7 bases. The CDR3 DNA is TGTGCCATCAGTGAGTGGGGACAGAATTCACCCCTCCACTTT. Translation gives CAISEWGQNSPLHF.

V usage is TRBV13 and J usage is TRBJ2-2, with D uncertain. Trimming shortened V by 5 bases and J by 7 bases, and 20 bases separated the two germline ends. CDR3 length: 16 residues. The germline gives CDR1 PRHDT, CDR2 FYEKMQ (reference sequence). DNA of the CDR3: TGTGCCAGCAGCCATGGGTCTACCGGGTACCTCGGGGAGCTGTTTTTT. Translation gives CASSHGSTGYLGELFF.

This clonotype was observed a handful of times. The chain combines TRBV10-3 with TRBJ1-5; perhaps TRBD1 as D (5 bases). There are 14 residues in the CDR3. The germline CDR1 and CDR2 sequences are ENHRY and SYGVKD. The germline V and J ends were trimmed by 6 bases and 6 bases, with 15 bases remaining between them. The CDR3 loop is CAIRDGRAGQPQHF. The CDR3 DNA follows: TGTGCCATCAGAGACGGCAGGGCCGGTCAGCCCCAGCATTTT.

In this sample, this clonotype turned up a few times. The rearrangement joins TRBV12-3 or TRBV12-4 to TRBJ1-4; 9 bases match TRBD1. With V trimmed by 5 bases and J by 8 bases, 9 bases remained unmatched. This CDR3 has 15 amino acids. CDR3 nucleotide sequence: TGTGCCAGCAGTCCCCGGACAGGGGTGGGAGAAAAACTGTTTTTT. Translation: CASSPRTGVGEKLFF.

The chain employs TRBV5-1 and TRBJ2-7; D is uncertain. The V end lost 0 bases, the J end lost 3 bases, and 10 bases lay between the germline ends. Germline V lookup: CDR1 SGHRS, CDR2 YFSETQ. This CDR3 is built from 14 residues. As DNA, the CDR3 is TGCGCCAGCAGCTTGGCCCCCGATGTCTACGAGCAGTACTTC. The encoded protein is CASSLAPDVYEQYF.

The genes are TRBV28 and TRBJ1-3; tentative D call: TRBD1 (5 bases). Germline CDR1 MDHEN, CDR2 SYDVKM. V shed 6 bases and J shed 0 bases, with 12 bases lying between them. The CDR3 totals 15 residues. CDR3 protein: CASRDNRISGNTIYF. The CDR3 DNA is TGTGCCAGCAGAGATAACAGGATCTCTGGAAACACCATATATTTT.

The rearrangement uses TRBV20-1 and TRBJ2-7; D gene uncertain. Trimming pared 4 bases from V and 0 bases from J, leaving 10 bases between. Germline CDR1 DFQATT, CDR2 SNEGSKA (reference sequence). The CDR3 extends over 13 amino acids. This chain's CDR3 is CSATPPGSYEQYV. The DNA for the CDR3 is TGCAGTGCTACCCCCCCGGGCTCCTACGAGCAGTACGTC.

The genes are TRBV11-2 and TRBJ1-4; TRBD1 is a possible D gene (6 bases). CDR1 SGHAT and CDR2 FQNNGV come from the germline V gene. This CDR3 region has 14 residues. Trimming took off 5 bases at V and 4 bases at J, with 11 bases between the two ends. This chain's CDR3 is CASSLPRGNEKLFF. The CDR3 nucleotides are TGTGCCAGCAGCCTCCCCAGGGGTAATGAAAAACTGTTTTTT.

V usage is TRBV12-3 or TRBV12-4 and J usage is TRBJ1-1; no definite D call. The CDR3 loop spans 13 amino acids. V was cut by 6 bases and J by 5 bases, with 13 bases left in between. The CDR3 here is CASRRGSGTEAFF. CDR3 in DNA: TGTGCCAGCAGGCGGGGATCGGGGACTGAAGCTTTCTTT.

This clonotype was observed a few times. V gene TRBV11-2 combines with J gene TRBJ1-4, with D tentatively TRBD1 (6 bases). Trimming stripped 7 bases from V and 2 bases from J, with 17 bases between. Germline V CDR1 and CDR2: SGHAT, FQNNGV. CDR3 size: 16 residues. DNA of the CDR3: TGTGCCAGCAAACCAGGGAGGGGGAGTACTAATGAAAAACTGTTTTTT. Translating gives CASKPGRGSTNEKLFF.

The chain couples TRBV20-1 to TRBJ1-2; D gene ambiguous. CDR3 length: 12 residues. Trimming removed 6 bases at V and 4 bases at J, with 12 bases between. Germline CDR1 reads DFQATT; CDR2 reads SNEGSKA (reference sequence). CDR3 sequence reads: CSAPKAGYGYTF. CDR3 nucleotides: TGCAGTGCCCCAAAGGCCGGCTATGGCTACACCTTC.

The chain combines TRBV29-1 with TRBJ1-2; D is uncertain. Per the germline V gene, CDR1 is SQVTM and CDR2 is ANQGSEA. The CDR3 is 12 amino acids. V was trimmed by 6 bases and J by 2 bases, leaving 10 bases between them. CDR3 sequence reads: CSVQDGNYGYTF. The CDR3 DNA follows: TGCAGCGTGCAGGACGGGAACTATGGCTACACCTTC.

The table lists this clonotype with a count of one. The J gene is TRBJ2-1, the V gene TRBV5-1; 9 positions match TRBD1. CDR3 length: 16 residues. J gave up 3 bases and V 4 bases, and 8 bases lay outside the gene matches. Germline CDR1 reads SGHRS; CDR2 reads YFSETQ. The CDR3 protein is CASSPTGTGYYNEQFF. For the CDR3, the DNA is TGCGCCAGCAGCCCGACCGGGACAGGGTACTACAATGAGCAGTTCTTC.

V gene TRBV5-1 combines with J gene TRBJ1-3; D uncertain. The CDR3 consists of 15 residues. The germline V gene has CDR1 SGHRS and CDR2 YFSETQ. V lost 0 bases to trimming and J lost 1 base, with 8 bases between them. CDR3: CASSLEAASGNTIYF. In DNA, the CDR3 is TGCGCCAGCAGCTTGGAGGCAGCATCTGGAAACACCATATATTTT.

This clonotype came up a few times. The V gene is TRBV12-3 or TRBV12-4, the J gene TRBJ1-4, with D possibly matching TRBD1 (6 bases). This CDR3 spans 14 amino acids. V was clipped by 3 bases and J by 4 bases, with 9 bases between them. CDR3 protein: CASSFGDINEKLFF. The CDR3 region has the DNA TGTGCCAGCAGTTTCGGGGACATTAATGAAAAACTGTTTTTT.

The chain employs TRBV28 and TRBJ2-2, with TRBD1 identical over 10 bases. V lost 8 bases and J lost 3; bases outside the gene matches: 6. CDR3 length equals 15 residues. Germline-derived CDR1 and CDR2 are MDHEN and SYDVKM. CDR3 nucleotides: TGTGCCAGCCTTACCGGGACAGGGGACACCGGGGAGCTGTTTTTT. Amino acid sequence: CASLTGTGDTGELFF.

The DNA for the CDR3 is TGTGCCACCATGACAGCCTACAATGAGCAGTTCTTC. Protein sequence: CATMTAYNEQFF. This chain connects TRBV24-1 to TRBJ2-1; D possibly corresponds to TRBD1 (5 bases). In germline, CDR1 is KGHDR, CDR2 SFDVKD. This CDR3 region has 12 residues. The V end lost 8 bases, the J end lost 2 bases, and 6 bases lay between the germline ends.

This clonotype was counted between two and nine times. V gene TRBV6-6 combines with J gene TRBJ1-2, with a tentative D call TRBD1 (6 bases). The CDR3 has 14 residues. Trimming pared 7 bases from V and 5 bases from J, leaving 17 bases between. Germline assignment: CDR1 MNHNY and CDR2 SVGAGI (reference sequence). CDR3 in amino acids: CASTSGGADYGYTF. Here the CDR3 DNA reads TGTGCCAGCACGAGTGGGGGGGCTGATTATGGCTACACCTTC.

The V and J genes are TRBV12-3 or TRBV12-4 and TRBJ1-1; no clear D gene. This CDR3 has 11 residues. V was cut by 8 bases and J by 8 bases, with 12 bases left in between. The CDR3: CASGLRPEAFF. Here the CDR3 DNA reads TGTGCCAGCGGACTTCGCCCGGAAGCTTTCTTT.

This clonotype was picked up one time. The V call is TRBV4-2, the J call TRBJ1-1, with D perhaps matching TRBD1 (5 bases). The CDR3 spans 16 residues. Trimming left V 3 bases short and J 0 bases short, with 14 bases between. Germline lookup yields CDR1 LGHNA and CDR2 YNFKEQ. The CDR3 DNA reads TGTGCCAGCAGCCATCGGGACGGCGTCATGAACACTGAAGCTTTCTTT. It yields the protein CASSHRDGVMNTEAFF.

This clonotype came up a few times. J is TRBJ1-2 and V is TRBV6-5; D possibly corresponds to TRBD1 (6 bases). The CDR3 is made up of 13 amino acids. Trimming pared 6 bases from V and 4 bases from J, leaving 12 bases between. In germline, CDR1 is MNHEY, CDR2 SVGAGI. The CDR3 coding sequence is TGTGCCAGCAGACCGGACAGCGGCTATGGCTACACCTTC. Its protein is CASRPDSGYGYTF.

This clonotype was seen only a few times. The rearrangement uses TRBV15 and TRBJ1-1, with D perhaps matching TRBD1 (6 bases). Germline loops: CDR1 LNHNV, CDR2 YYDKDF (reference sequence). This CDR3 has 13 residues. V was clipped by 6 bases and J by 3 bases, with 11 bases between them. As DNA, the CDR3 is TGTGCCACCAGTGGACAGAAGGACACTGAAGCTTTCTTT. Its protein product is CATSGQKDTEAFF.

This clonotype was seen many times. V is TRBV7-9 and J is TRBJ1-3; D is unclear. Germline CDR1 reads SEHNR; CDR2 reads FQNEAQ (reference sequence). Trimming stripped 5 bases from V and 4 bases from J, with 18 bases between. The CDR3 contains 16 residues. The CDR3 spells CASSPGPVSGGNTIYF. CDR3 nucleotides: TGTGCCAGCAGCCCCGGGCCAGTCTCAGGAGGAAACACCATATATTTT.

CDR3 region: CASSVSTEAFF. Written as DNA, the CDR3 is TGTGCCAGCAGTGTATCCACTGAAGCTTTCTTT. The genes are TRBV12-3 or TRBV12-4 and TRBJ1-1; no definite D call. Deletions cut 5 bases from V and 4 bases from J, with 5 bases between. The CDR3 covers 11 residues.

This clonotype has only a few counts. The chain employs TRBV4-2 and TRBJ1-4, with D possibly matching TRBD1 (5 bases). V gave up 4 bases and J gave up 8 bases, with 14 bases separating them. Germline assignment: CDR1 LGHNA and CDR2 YNFKEQ. The CDR3 totals 14 residues. CDR3 protein: CASSRDPGMEKLFF. As DNA, the CDR3 is TGTGCCAGCAGCCGGGACCCCGGGATGGAAAAACTGTTTTTT.

The genes are TRBV5-1 and TRBJ2-1; D assignment may be TRBD1 or TRBD2 (5 bases each). The CDR3 spans 16 residues. The germline V gene encodes CDR1 SGHRS and CDR2 YFSETQ. V dropped 0 bases and J dropped 2 bases, with 12 bases sitting between them. Written as DNA, the CDR3 is TGCGCCAGCAGCTTGGAAGGGACCATCGCCTACAATGAGCAGTTCTTC. The encoded protein is CASSLEGTIAYNEQFF.